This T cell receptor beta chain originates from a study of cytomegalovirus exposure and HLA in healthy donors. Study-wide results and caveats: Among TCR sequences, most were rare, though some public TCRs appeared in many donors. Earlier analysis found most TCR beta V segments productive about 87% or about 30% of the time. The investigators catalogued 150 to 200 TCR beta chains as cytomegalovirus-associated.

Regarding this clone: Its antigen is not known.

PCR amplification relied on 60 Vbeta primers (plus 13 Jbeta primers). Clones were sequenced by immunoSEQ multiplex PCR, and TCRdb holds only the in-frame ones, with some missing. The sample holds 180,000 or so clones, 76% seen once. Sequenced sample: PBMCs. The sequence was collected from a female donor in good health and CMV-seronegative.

The CDR3 DNA reads as TGTGCCAGCAGCTTAGGAGGCGGGGGGGCCTACGAGCAGTACTTC. Its protein is CASSLGGGGAYEQYF. V is TRBV7-2 and J is TRBJ2-7, with 9 bases aligning to TRBD2. J lost 2 bases, V lost 1 base, and 3 bases had no gene match. CDR1 is SGHTA, CDR2 FQGNSA, per germline. This CDR3 spans 15 amino acids. Full variable domain (remainder filled in from reference TRBV7-2 and TRBJ2-7): GAGVSQSPSNKVTEKGKDVELRCDPISGHTALYWYRQSLGQGLEFLIYFQGNSAPDKSGLPSDRFSAERTGGSVSTLTIQRTQQEDSAVYLCASSLGGGGAYEQYFGPGTRLTVT.